Listed here are 5 T cell receptor beta chains from one sample, sequenced in a study of blood T cell repertoires in COVID-19. The data were produced by immunoSEQ multiplex PCR, yet TCRdb's version contains in-frame clones alone and is incomplete. The data show around 97,000 clones, 89% seen once. Sequenced sample: peripheral blood. These receptors were obtained from a woman in her sixties or seventies with acute or convalescent COVID-19.

The chain has TRBV7-9 and TRBJ2-3; a possible D gene is TRBD2 (6 bases). V lost 5 bases to trimming and J lost 8 bases, with 14 bases between them. The germline V gene encodes CDR1 SEHNR and CDR2 FQNEAQ (reference sequence). The CDR3 loop spans 13 amino acids. CDR3 nucleotide sequence: TGTGCCAGCAGCCCGTGGCGGGATGCTACGCAGTATTTT. Protein: CASSPWRDATQYF.

The chain uses TRBV28 and TRBJ1-2; 10 nucleotides line up with TRBD1. The germline CDR1 and CDR2 sequences are MDHEN and SYDVKM. With 8 bases clipped from V and 7 bases from J, the junction kept 13 bases outside the gene matches. The CDR3 is 15 residues long. CDR3 DNA: TGTGCCAGCCGCGGCCTCGACAGGGGGCAAGGTGGCTACACCTTC. This translates into CASRGLDRGQGGYTF.

This clone came up once. The chain combines TRBV7-8 with TRBJ1-1; D not certain. The length of the CDR3 is 14 residues. The V end was cut by 5 bases, the J end by 4 bases, with 14 bases between. From germline, CDR1 is SGHVS and CDR2 FQNEAQ. In DNA form, the CDR3 reads TGTGCCAGCAGCCCGAGGGAGGGAGGCACTGAAGCTTTCTTT. Protein: CASSPREGGTEAFF.

The chain is built from TRBV21-1 and TRBJ1-2; the DNA was not compared with TRBD1, the D call given in the table. TRBV21-1 is termed a pseudogene. This CDR3 is built from 13 residues. The DNA for the CDR3 is TGTGCCAGCAGCCACAGGGGAGGCTATGGCTACACCTTC. Protein product: CASSHRGGYGYTF.

The CDR3 DNA follows: TGTGCCAGCAGCTTAGGGACTAGCGGAACAGATACGCAGTATTTT. Amino acid sequence: CASSLGTSGTDTQYF. The chain links TRBV11-2 to TRBJ2-3, with 10 bases aligning to TRBD2. CDR3 size: 15 residues. The germline V gene encodes CDR1 SGHAT and CDR2 FQNNGV. Trimming removed 1 base from V and 3 bases from J; junction bases left unmatched: 1.